Here is one T cell receptor beta chain with its context. Its matching antigen is unknown. V was cut by 7 bases and J by 0 bases, with 14 bases left in between. The length of the CDR3 is 15 residues. The V gene's germline CDR1 is MNHEY and CDR2 SVGAGI. This record belongs to a study of brain metastases from non-small cell lung cancer. Study-wide points: T-cell clones appeared expanded in approximately 58% of brain metastases relative to matched primary tumors. TCR repertoires overlapped largely between brain metastases and matched primaries.

Libraries were prepared by immunoSEQ multiplex PCR; TCRdb keeps only in-frame clonotypes and omits some of them. The sample contains several thousand clones, 86% of which appear only once. V and J are TRBV6-5 and TRBJ2-3; possible D gene TRBD2, 6 bases. The clonotype comes from a donor at least 40 years old with non-small cell lung cancer. Sequenced material: primary lung tumor tissue. CDR3 bases: TGTGCCAGCACCTTGACTAGTTCTAGCACAGATACGCAGTATTTT. It specifies CASTLTSSSTDTQYF.